The 9 T cell receptor beta chains reported below all come from one sample, sequenced in a study of cytomegalovirus exposure and HLA in healthy donors. PCR amplification relied on 60 Vbeta primers (plus 13 Jbeta primers). Data came from immunoSEQ multiplex PCR; TCRdb stores just in-frame clones and leaves some out. The sample has 110,000 or so clones, under 90% seen once. The sample taken for sequencing was PBMCs. The receptors shown here come from a woman aged 18-29 years in good health and CMV-seronegative.

This chain joins TRBV14 and TRBJ1-6; D remains ambiguous. Looked up from germline, CDR1 is SGHDN and CDR2 is FVKESK. The CDR3 contains 17 residues. V was shortened by 4 bases and J by 3 bases, with 16 bases between the two germline ends. CDR3 DNA sequence: TGTGCCAGCAGCCCTGACCCCCCGGGGTTCTATAATTCACCCCTCCACTTT. Protein sequence: CASSPDPPGFYNSPLHF. Complete variable domain (other parts from reference TRBV14 and TRBJ1-6): EAGVTQFPSHSVIEKGQTVTLRCDPISGHDNLYWYRRVMGKEIKFLLHFVKESKQDESGMPNNRFLAERTGGTYSTLKVQPAELEDSGVYFCASSPDPPGFYNSPLHFGNGTRLTVT.

The V and J genes are TRBV7-2 and TRBJ2-3; no definite D call. This CDR3 comprises 14 residues. Trimming took off 1 base at V and 2 bases at J, with 7 bases between the two ends. CDR1 SGHTA and CDR2 FQGNSA come from the germline V gene. The CDR3: CASSLEQNTDTQYF. The DNA of the CDR3 is TGTGCCAGCAGCTTAGAACAGAACACAGATACGCAGTATTTT.

This clone was found once. This chain links TRBV28 with TRBJ2-1, with D hard to call. The CDR3 extends over 11 amino acids. Trimming stripped 6 bases from V and 9 bases from J, with 9 bases between. Per the germline V gene, CDR1 is MDHEN and CDR2 is SYDVKM. CDR3 DNA: TGTGCCAGCAGGGCCACCCTTGAGCAGTTCTTC. Residues: CASRATLEQFF.

The chain has TRBV7-9 and TRBJ1-3; D is uncertain. This CDR3 has 16 residues. Germline V CDR1 and CDR2: SEHNR, FQNEAQ (reference sequence). Deletions cut 5 bases from V and 0 bases from J, with 14 bases between. CDR3 region: CASSRGPSDSGNTIYF. The CDR3 DNA sequence: TGTGCCAGCAGCCGCGGCCCGTCAGACTCTGGAAACACCATATATTTT. The full variable domain, with the rest looked up from reference TRBV7-9 and TRBJ1-3, is DTGVSQNPRHKITKRGQNVTFRCDPISEHNRLYWYRQTLGQGPEFLTYFQNEAQLEKSRLLSDRFSAERPKGSFSTLEIQRTEQGDSAMYLCASSRGPSDSGNTIYFGEGSWLTVV.

The genes are TRBV28 and TRBJ2-1, with D perhaps TRBD2 (6 bases). This CDR3 region has 14 residues. The germline V gene encodes CDR1 MDHEN and CDR2 SYDVKM. Trimming took off 8 bases at V and 4 bases at J, with 15 bases between the two ends. CDR3 residues: CASANRDLYNEQFF. CDR3 bases: TGTGCCAGCGCAAATCGGGACTTGTACAATGAGCAGTTCTTC.

This clone was picked up a small number of times. The chain employs TRBV6-1 and TRBJ1-1, with a weak D call TRBD1 (5 bases). Trimming took off 6 bases at V and 5 bases at J, with 13 bases between the two ends. Germline V gene sequence: CDR1 MNHNS, CDR2 SASEGT. This CDR3 spans 13 amino acids. The CDR3 nucleotides read TGTGCCAGCAGGAAGCCGGGGGGGACTGAAGCTTTCTTT. As protein: CASRKPGGTEAFF.

The gene calls are TRBV7-9 and TRBJ2-2; 10 bases fit TRBD1. This CDR3 has 18 residues. V gave up 5 bases and J gave up 3 bases; unmatched junction bases: 12. The germline CDR1 and CDR2 sequences are SEHNR and FQNEAQ (reference sequence). The CDR3 DNA sequence: TGTGCCAGCAGCCAAAGATTCTCCGGGACAGGGGACACCGGGGAGCTGTTTTTT. Protein: CASSQRFSGTGDTGELFF.

The V call is TRBV4-2, the J call TRBJ1-3; no definite D call. This CDR3 region has 16 residues. Trimming stripped 1 base from V and 0 bases from J, with 10 bases between. Germline V lookup: CDR1 LGHNA, CDR2 YNFKEQ. The CDR3: CASSQGRQISGNTIYF. The CDR3 region has the DNA TGTGCCAGCAGCCAAGGGCGGCAGATCTCTGGAAACACCATATATTTT.

The chain is built from TRBV7-2 and TRBJ2-7; 11 bases line up with TRBD2. Germline CDR1 is SGHTA and CDR2 is FQGNSA. Losses at the gene ends were 1 base for V and 3 bases for J; bases not matched to a gene: 2. The CDR3 is 15 residues long. The CDR3 protein is CASSLELAGVYEQYF. The CDR3 DNA reads TGTGCCAGCAGCTTAGAACTAGCGGGAGTCTACGAGCAGTACTTC.